This T cell receptor beta chain was captured by sequencing in a study of blood T cell repertoires in COVID-19. Overall study context: Acute and convalescent COVID-19 samples came from the United States, Italy and Spain. PBMCs, B-cell-depleted T cells, or T cells were the source of the cDNA or gDNA that made up the material.

Per the study methods: Reference gene primer amplification in the assay estimated nucleated cell counts. TCRdb's copy holds only in-frame clones and misses some; the assay was immunoSEQ multiplex PCR. The D gene and trimming were derived from the DNA, and the V and J assignments and clone size from that table. The table lists approximately 42,000 clones, more than 65% of them singletons, with about 60% in the top ten. The sequence came from a man older than 75 with acute or convalescent COVID-19. The sample comprised peripheral blood.

In DNA, the CDR3 is TGTGCCACCAGTGATCACACTAGCGGGAGGGCCGGCGAGCAGTACTTC. Amino acids: CATSDHTSGRAGEQYF. The chain combines TRBV24-1 with TRBJ2-7, with 13 bases lining up with TRBD2. Looked up from germline, CDR1 is KGHDR and CDR2 is SFDVKD. CDR3 size: 16 residues. Losses at the gene ends were 3 bases for V and 6 bases for J; bases not matched to a gene: 7.